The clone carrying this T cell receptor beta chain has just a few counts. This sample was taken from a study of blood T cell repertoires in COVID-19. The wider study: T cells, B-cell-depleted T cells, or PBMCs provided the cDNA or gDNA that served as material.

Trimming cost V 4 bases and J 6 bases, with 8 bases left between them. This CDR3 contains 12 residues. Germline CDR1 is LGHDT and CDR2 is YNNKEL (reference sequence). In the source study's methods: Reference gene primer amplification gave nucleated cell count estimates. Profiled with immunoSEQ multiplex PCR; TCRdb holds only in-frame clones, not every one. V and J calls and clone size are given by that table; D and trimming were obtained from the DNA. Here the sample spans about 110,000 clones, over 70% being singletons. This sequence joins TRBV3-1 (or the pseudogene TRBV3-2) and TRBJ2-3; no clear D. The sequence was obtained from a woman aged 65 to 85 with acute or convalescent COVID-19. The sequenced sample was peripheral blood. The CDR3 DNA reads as TGTGCCAGCAGCCGGTCTCGGGATACGCAGTATTTT. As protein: CASSRSRDTQYF.